The rows below give T cell receptor beta chains drawn from one sample of a study of cytomegalovirus exposure and HLA in healthy donors. Some clones are missing from TCRdb's copy, which holds only in-frame ones; the method was immunoSEQ multiplex PCR. The sample holds some 120,000 clones, about 80% seen once. Sequences were obtained from PBMCs. These receptors were obtained from a woman aged 40 to 50 in good health and CMV-seropositive. Each CDR3 is given with its conserved first and last residue. Each record gives: clone size, D gene, V gene, J gene, CDR3 DNA, CDR3 protein. The D gene is left open where the match is weak. Only part of the rows carry a size: once, few, many, or a class if the clone is expanded.

>-|TRBD2|TRBV11-2|TRBJ2-1
TGTGCCAGCAGCCCACTTAGCGGGGGGAACTACAATGAGCAGTTCTTC
CASSPLSGGNYNEQFF
>-|TRBD2|TRBV4-2|TRBJ2-3
TGTGCCAGCAGCCAGCTAGCGGAAACTAGCACAGATACGCAGTATTTT
CASSQLAETSTDTQYF
>-|-|TRBV2|TRBJ2-7
TGTGCCAGCAGTGCCGATCTCGGGACTTACGAGCAGTACTTC
CASSADLGTYEQYF
>-|-|TRBV7-9|TRBJ1-1
TGTGCCAGCAGCTTAGATAGGGGAATGAACACTGAAGCTTTCTTT
CASSLDRGMNTEAFF
>-|TRBD1|TRBV5-1|TRBJ2-7
TGCGCCAGCGCAGGGGGCGTAAAACCCTACGAGCAGTACTTC
CASAGGVKPYEQYF
>-|-|TRBV27|TRBJ2-7
TGTGCCAGCAGCAGAACGACTAGTCTCTACGAGCAGTACTTC
CASSRTTSLYEQYF
>-|TRBD1|TRBV6-9|TRBJ1-1
TGTGCCAGCAGCCCTACCGGGACAGGGGGTCTGAACACTGAAGCTTTCTTT
CASSPTGTGGLNTEAFF
>-|TRBD1|TRBV11-1|TRBJ2-7
TGTGCCAGCAGCTTAGCAGACAGGGAAATCTCTTACGAGCAGTACTTC
CASSLADREISYEQYF
>-|TRBD2|TRBV4-1|TRBJ2-2
TGCGCCAACAGCCATCCCGGGAGGGCCGCGAACACCGGGGAGCTGTTTTTT
CANSHPGRAANTGELFF
>once|TRBD1|TRBV7-6|TRBJ2-2
TGTGCCAGCAGCTTAACAACAGGGGGCTCTACCGGGGAGCTGTTTTTT
CASSLTTGGSTGELFF